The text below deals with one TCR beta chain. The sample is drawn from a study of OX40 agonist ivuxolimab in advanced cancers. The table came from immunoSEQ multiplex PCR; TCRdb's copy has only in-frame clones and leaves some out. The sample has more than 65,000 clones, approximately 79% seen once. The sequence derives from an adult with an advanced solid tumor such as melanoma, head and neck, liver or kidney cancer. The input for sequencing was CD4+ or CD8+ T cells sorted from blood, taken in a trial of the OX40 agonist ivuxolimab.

The CDR3: CASSFQGAGAEAFF. As DNA, the CDR3 is TGTGCCAGCAGCTTTCAGGGGGCCGGCGCTGAAGCTTTCTTT. V and J are TRBV7-3 and TRBJ1-1; 8 bases map to TRBD1. Germline-derived CDR1 and CDR2 are SGHTA and FQGTGA. Unmatched junction bases numbered 6, after V lost 3 bases and J lost 6 bases. CDR3 length equals 14 residues.